These 32 T cell receptor beta chains were all obtained from the same sample, sequenced in a study of blood T cell repertoires in COVID-19. This table comes from immunoSEQ multiplex PCR, and its TCRdb copy is limited to in-frame clones, with some not included. The table shows fewer than 250,000 clones, with roughly 80% occurring only once. The specimen was PBMCs or T cells enriched from blood (not recorded which). The source is a woman in her twenties or thirties who had recovered from COVID-19.

The chain uses TRBV7-8 and TRBJ2-7; 10 nucleotides align to TRBD2. CDR1 and CDR2 from the germline V gene are SGHVS and FQNEAQ. With 6 bases clipped from V and 6 bases from J, the junction kept 8 bases outside the gene matches. This CDR3 comprises 14 residues. CDR3 sequence (DNA): TGTGCCAGCAGTACACTAGCGGGGCAAGGCGAGCAGTACGTC. Its translation: CASSTLAGQGEQYV.

The chain couples TRBV28 to TRBJ1-2; TRBD1 matches 8 bases. The V and J ends lost 4 bases and 6 bases, in that order; junction bases with no gene match: 16. Germline CDR1 is MDHEN and CDR2 is SYDVKM. CDR3 length: 17 residues. Here the CDR3 reads CASSSQGQVTYGDGYTF. The CDR3 coding sequence is TGTGCCAGCAGTTCTCAGGGACAGGTGACGTATGGGGATGGCTACACCTTC.

V gene TRBV10-1 combines with J gene TRBJ1-5, with D perhaps matching TRBD1 (6 bases). This CDR3 contains 15 residues. Germline values: CDR1 WNHNN, CDR2 SYGVQD (reference sequence). V was cut by 8 bases and J by 6 bases, with 20 bases left in between. Here the CDR3 reads CASYKTGYGCQPQHF. Written as DNA, the CDR3 is TGCGCCAGCTATAAAACAGGGTACGGTTGTCAGCCCCAGCATTTT.

This rearrangement joins TRBV9 to TRBJ2-3; D is perhaps TRBD2 (6 bases). The CDR3 is made up of 15 amino acids. The germline V gene has CDR1 SGDLS and CDR2 YYNGEE. V lost 3 bases and J 7 bases, leaving 18 bases between the germline ends. CDR3 DNA: TGTGCCAGCAGCGCGCGGGGTCCTCGCGGGTATACGCAGTATTTT. Protein sequence: CASSARGPRGYTQYF. Drawing the rest from reference TRBV9 and TRBJ2-3, the complete variable domain is DSGVTQTPKHLITATGQRVTLRCSPRSGDLSVYWYQQSLDQGLQFLIQYYNGEERAKGNILERFSAQQFPDLHSELNLSSLELGDSALYFCASSARGPRGYTQYFGPGTRLTVL.

The rearrangement uses TRBV7-2 and TRBJ2-7, with 8 positions matching TRBD2. Germline V lookup: CDR1 SGHTA, CDR2 FQGNSA. The CDR3 extends over 15 amino acids. The V and J ends lost 5 bases and 2 bases, in that order; junction bases with no gene match: 8. CDR3 region: CASSLTSGGTYEQYV. As DNA, the CDR3 is TGTGCCAGCAGCCTAACTAGCGGTGGAACCTACGAGCAGTACGTC.

The rearrangement joins TRBV18 to TRBJ1-2, with D unresolved. Germline lookup yields CDR1 KGHSH and CDR2 LQKENI. The CDR3 sequence is 18 residues long. V dropped 2 bases and J dropped 3 bases, with 22 bases sitting between them. The CDR3 DNA reads as TGTGCCAGCTCACCAACAACGTATCCGGGGTTGAAGGACTATGGCTACACCTTC. It yields the protein CASSPTTYPGLKDYGYTF.

The V call is TRBV6-5, the J call TRBJ2-7; 7 bases are shared with TRBD1. CDR3 length equals 14 residues. Per germline, CDR1 MNHEY and CDR2 SVGAGI. With 7 bases clipped from V and 1 base from J, the junction kept 7 bases outside the gene matches. The CDR3 DNA follows: TGTGCCAGCACCCAGACAGGGTGGTCCTACGAGCAGTACTTC. This translates into CASTQTGWSYEQYF.

This clone has a single count. The genes are TRBV10-3 and TRBJ1-2; D is unresolved. Looked up from germline, CDR1 is ENHRY and CDR2 is SYGVKD. CDR3 length: 12 amino acids. The V end was cut by 3 bases, the J end by 5 bases, with 7 bases between. The CDR3 region has the DNA TGTGCCATCAGTGAAAAGCTTTATGGCTACACCTTC. It translates to CAISEKLYGYTF.

This chain links TRBV10-1 with TRBJ2-7; D unclear. The CDR3 covers 13 residues. V was pared by 2 bases and J by 3 bases, with 8 bases between. The germline V gene has CDR1 WNHNN and CDR2 SYGVQD (reference sequence). The DNA for the CDR3 is TGCGCCAGCAGTGAGCAGGCTGGCTACGAGCAGTACGTC. This sequence encodes CASSEQAGYEQYV.

The genes are TRBV29-1 and TRBJ1-2, with 7 bases lining up with TRBD1. Germline V CDR1 and CDR2: SQVTM, ANQGSEA. This CDR3 has 14 amino acids. With 4 bases clipped from V and 4 bases from J, the junction kept 9 bases outside the gene matches. CDR3 in DNA: TGCAGCGTTGCCTCCCACAGGGGCCCCTATGGCTACACCTTC. This codes for CSVASHRGPYGYTF.

CDR3 region: CASSFGLAGDSGELFF. Here the CDR3 DNA reads TGTGCCAGCAGCTTCGGACTAGCGGGGGATTCCGGGGAGCTGTTTTTT. The genes are TRBV5-6 and TRBJ2-2; 13 bases fit TRBD2. The trim removed 2 bases at V and 6 bases at J, leaving 4 bases unmatched. This CDR3 has 16 residues. Germline CDR1 is SGHDT and CDR2 is YYEEEE. The whole variable domain, filled in from reference TRBV5-6 and TRBJ2-2, reads DAGVTQSPTHLIKTRGQQVTLRCSPKSGHDTVSWYQQALGQGPQFIFQYYEEEERQRGNFPDRFSGHQFPNYSSELNVNALLLGDSALYLCASSFGLAGDSGELFFGEGSRLTVL.

The chain recombines TRBV30 with TRBJ1-6; D is perhaps TRBD1 (6 bases). Germline assignment: CDR1 GTSNPN and CDR2 SVGIG (reference sequence). The CDR3 extends over 15 amino acids. V lost 5 bases, J lost 7 bases, and 18 bases lay in between. The CDR3 DNA reads as TGTGCCTGGGGGGGGGCTGGCGGTAGAAATTCACCCCTCCACTTT. Its translation is CAWGGAGGRNSPLHF.

This clone was detected a few times. CDR3 residues: CASSLSTGTTGELFF. The CDR3 DNA sequence: TGCGCCAGCAGCTTGTCGACAGGGACCACCGGGGAGCTGTTTTTT. The chain uses TRBV5-1 and TRBJ2-2, with 7 bases matching TRBD1. This CDR3 has 15 amino acids. In germline, CDR1 is SGHRS, CDR2 YFSETQ. V dropped 1 base and J dropped 4; count of bases not matched to a gene: 4.

The chain carries TRBV5-1 and TRBJ1-2; 11 bases align to TRBD1. The junction had 16 bases not matched to a gene; V was cut back by 6 bases and J by 6 bases. CDR1 is SGHRS, CDR2 YFSETQ, per germline. The CDR3 consists of 17 residues. CDR3 coding DNA: TGCGCCAGCATGCAGGACACACCGGGACAGGGGGGGAATGGCTACACCTTC. This encodes CASMQDTPGQGGNGYTF. Drawing the rest from reference TRBV5-1 and TRBJ1-2, the complete variable domain is KAGVTQTPRYLIKTRGQQVTLSCSPISGHRSVSWYQQTPGQGLQFLFEYFSETQRNKGNFPGRFSGRQFSNSRSEMNVSTLELGDSALYLCASMQDTPGQGGNGYTFGSGTRLTVV.

This clone turned up a few times. The chain joins TRBV7-2 to TRBJ2-7, with D perhaps TRBD1 (6 bases). Germline V gene sequence: CDR1 SGHTA, CDR2 FQGNSA. Trimming removed 2 bases at V and 6 bases at J, with 11 bases between. The CDR3 sequence is 13 residues long. The CDR3 region has the DNA TGTGCCAGCAGCTTACAGGGGATCGGCGAGCAGTACGTC. Translation: CASSLQGIGEQYV.

The rearrangement uses TRBV6-5 and TRBJ1-5, with 7 bases matching TRBD1. The trim removed 5 bases at V and 7 bases at J, leaving 8 bases unmatched. The CDR3 has 14 amino acids. Germline assignment: CDR1 MNHEY and CDR2 SVGAGI. CDR3 amino acids: CASSKTGSGQPQHF. The CDR3 bases are TGTGCCAGCAGTAAGACAGGGTCGGGGCAGCCCCAGCATTTT.

V is TRBV7-3 and J is TRBJ2-2; 8 nucleotides match TRBD2. This CDR3 comprises 16 residues. Per the germline V gene, CDR1 is SGHTA and CDR2 is FQGTGA. The V and J ends lost 6 bases and 0 bases, in that order; junction bases with no gene match: 6. DNA for the CDR3: TGTGCCAGCAGTTCAAATAGCGGGGCGAACACCGGGGAGCTGTTTTTT. Protein product: CASSSNSGANTGELFF.

DNA of the CDR3: TGTGCCAGCAGCTTAGTCCGGACAGGGAGTGGCAATCAGCCCCAGCATTTT. It encodes CASSLVRTGSGNQPQHF. The chain recombines TRBV7-2 with TRBJ1-5, with TRBD1 matching over 8 bases. Germline trimming cut 1 base from V and 2 bases from J; bases unmatched to any gene: 7. The germline CDR1 and CDR2 sequences are SGHTA and FQGNSA. This CDR3 region has 17 residues.

The rearrangement joins TRBV6-5 to TRBJ1-5; D is unresolved. Deletions cut 8 bases from V and 5 bases from J, with 13 bases between. The germline V gene encodes CDR1 MNHEY and CDR2 SVGAGI. The CDR3 is 13 residues long. CDR3 protein: CASQREAHQPQHF. CDR3 sequence (DNA): TGTGCCAGCCAGAGGGAGGCCCATCAGCCCCAGCATTTT.

The CDR3 loop reads CASSPPTGFPTAFF. CDR3 nucleotide sequence: TGTGCCAGCAGTCCACCGACAGGATTTCCGACTGCTTTCTTT. J is TRBJ1-1 and V is TRBV27; D might be TRBD1 (6 bases). V was trimmed by 5 bases and J by 11 bases, leaving 21 bases between them. CDR1 MNHEY and CDR2 SMNVEV come from the germline V gene (reference sequence). The CDR3 consists of 14 residues.

This clone came up a few times. The rearrangement links TRBV28 to TRBJ2-4; D may be TRBD2 (6 bases). This CDR3 has 16 amino acids. Trimming removed 1 base from V and 9 bases from J, with 19 bases in between. The germline V gene has CDR1 MDHEN and CDR2 SYDVKM. This CDR3 reads CASSLLSRTMRSIQYF. The DNA of the CDR3 is TGTGCCAGCAGTTTATTGTCTCGGACTATGAGAAGCATTCAGTACTTC.

The chain joins TRBV5-1 to TRBJ2-1; TRBD2 is a possible D gene (6 bases). The CDR3 has 13 amino acids. Deletions cut 4 bases from V and 7 bases from J, with 12 bases between. The germline V gene has CDR1 SGHRS and CDR2 YFSETQ. The CDR3: CASSPGTRNEQFF. The CDR3 DNA reads as TGCGCCAGCAGCCCCGGGACTCGGAATGAGCAGTTCTTC.

This clone has just a few counts. The V and J genes are TRBV3-1 (or the pseudogene TRBV3-2) and TRBJ2-2, with 11 bases matching TRBD2. With V trimmed by 1 base and J by 6 bases, 16 bases remained unmatched. This CDR3 is built from 20 residues. The germline CDR1 and CDR2 sequences are LGHDT and YNNKEL (reference sequence). CDR3 residues: CASSQVRRGLLAGVAGELFF. The DNA of the CDR3 is TGTGCCAGCAGCCAAGTCAGAAGGGGGTTACTAGCGGGAGTGGCCGGGGAGCTGTTTTTT.

CDR3 nucleotide sequence: TGTGCCAGCAGCTGGGAGAGGAGAGGCCGCGAGACCCAGTACTTC. It is translated as CASSWERRGRETQYF. The chain couples TRBV7-2 to TRBJ2-5; the D gene is possibly TRBD2 (5 bases). V shed 4 bases and J shed 5 bases, with 17 bases lying between them. The germline V gene has CDR1 SGHTA and CDR2 FQGNSA. The CDR3 is 15 residues long.

Of note for this clone: One end of the junction varies from germline; a read error may be responsible. This chain joins TRBV4-2 and TRBJ1-3, with 7 nucleotides matching TRBD1. Germline V gene sequence: CDR1 LGHNA, CDR2 YNFKEQ. The CDR3 is 15 residues long. The DNA for the CDR3 is TGTGCCAGCACCCAACAGGGGTTCTCTGGAAACACCATATATTTT. Its protein product is CASTQQGFSGNTIYF.

J is TRBJ1-1 and V is TRBV29-1; 10 bases agree with TRBD1. The CDR3 has 14 residues. V trimming: 4 bases; J trimming: 0 bases; junction bases outside the gene matches: 2. Per the germline V gene, CDR1 is SQVTM and CDR2 is ANQGSEA. This CDR3 reads CSVGTGGLNTEAFF. CDR3 nucleotide sequence: TGCAGCGTTGGGACAGGGGGTTTGAACACTGAAGCTTTCTTT.

This clone showed up just a few times. CDR3 residues: CAWTRSQGAEGYTF. DNA for the CDR3: TGTGCCTGGACTCGTTCACAGGGGGCTGAAGGCTACACCTTC. J is TRBJ1-2 and V is TRBV30; 9 bases fit TRBD1. Germline loops: CDR1 GTSNPN, CDR2 SVGIG (reference sequence). The CDR3 length is 14 residues. With 4 bases clipped from V and 8 bases from J, the junction kept 11 bases outside the gene matches.

The V call is TRBV7-8, the J call TRBJ2-1; TRBD2 agrees at 7 bases. Trimming at V came to 4 bases and at J to 4 bases, leaving 7 bases not matched to a gene. Germline V gene data show CDR1 as SGHVS and CDR2 as FQNEAQ. The CDR3 is made up of 15 amino acids. This CDR3 reads CASSSRSGTYNEQFF. CDR3 nucleotides: TGTGCCAGCAGCTCCCGGAGCGGGACGTACAATGAGCAGTTCTTC.

This clone occurred many times. V is TRBV4-2 and J is TRBJ1-2; 9 bases map to TRBD1. V trimming: 4 bases; J trimming: 7 bases; junction bases outside the gene matches: 4. Germline V gives CDR1 LGHNA, CDR2 YNFKEQ. The CDR3 extends over 13 amino acids. The CDR3 DNA is TGTGCCAGCAGCCCGGGACAGGGCGGTGGCTACACCTTC. Encoded protein: CASSPGQGGGYTF.

V usage is TRBV7-6 and J usage is TRBJ1-5, with 8 positions matching TRBD1. V was clipped by 3 bases and J by 5 bases; unmatched bases: 3. The CDR3 sequence is 14 residues long. The germline gives CDR1 SGHVS, CDR2 FNYEAQ. In DNA form, the CDR3 reads TGTGCCAGCAGCTTTGGACAGGGTTATCAGCCCCAGCATTTT. Translating it yields CASSFGQGYQPQHF.

This rearrangement joins TRBV14 to TRBJ1-4; D is unclear. The CDR3 length is 17 residues. Germline CDR1 and CDR2: SGHDN and FVKESK. Trimming pared 1 base from V and 8 bases from J, leaving 20 bases between. Here the CDR3 reads CASSQAGRGFGNEKLFF. The CDR3 nucleotides are TGTGCCAGCAGCCAAGCCGGTCGGGGTTTTGGGAACGAAAAACTGTTTTTT.

CDR3 bases: TGCGCCAGCAGCCAAACCGGGACTAGCGGGAGGGCCGATAATGAGCAGTTCTTC. Translating gives CASSQTGTSGRADNEQFF. J is TRBJ2-1 and V is TRBV4-1, with 16 bases lining up with TRBD2. From germline, CDR1 is MGHRA and CDR2 YSYEKL. CDR3 size: 18 residues. J lost 7 bases, V lost 2 bases, and 8 bases had no gene match.